This TCR beta chain was sequenced in a study of cytomegalovirus exposure and HLA in healthy donors. Whole-study context: An earlier analysis found some 120 million unique TCR beta sequences from around 180 million T cells.

About this clone: The antigen remains undetermined. The junction differs from germline at one of its ends, possibly a read error. Other DNA sequences from this sample encode an identical CDR3 as well.

CDR1 SGHVS and CDR2 FQNEAQ come from the germline V gene. The CDR3 is 16 amino acids. Primers included in the PCR were 60 Vbeta and 13 Jbeta primers. Generated by immunoSEQ multiplex PCR, the TCRdb table keeps only in-frame clones and is missing some. The sample shows about 140,000 clones, about 79% of them seen only once. Study observations and caveats: The dataset shows that most TCR sequences were rare, while some public TCRs occurred in many donors. For most TCR beta V segments, an earlier analysis put the productive rate at about 90% or about 30% of the time.

This sequence was found in a woman between 25 and 40 years old in good health and CMV-seronegative. The chain employs TRBV7-8 and TRBJ2-2; 13 nucleotides agree with TRBD2. Sequenced material: PBMCs. Here the CDR3 DNA reads TGTGCCAGCAGCGTAGGACTAGCGGGGGCCACCGGAGAGCTGTTTTTT. Translation gives CASSVGLAGATGELFF.